This TCR beta chain was captured in a study of blood T cell repertoires in COVID-19. Study information: Sites in the United States, Italy and Spain provided acute and convalescent COVID-19 samples. T cells, B-cell-depleted T cells, or PBMCs supplied cDNA or gDNA.

This clone was found a few times. Per the original data handling: Amplified reference gene primers provided the basis for estimating nucleated cell counts. Profiling relied on immunoSEQ multiplex PCR, and the TCRdb table lists in-frame clones only, not all of them. V and J calls plus clone size are reproduced from that table; the DNA served to infer D and trimming. The sample shows about 150,000 clones, 85% to 90% of them seen only once. Germline V CDR1 and CDR2: SGHTS, YDEGEE. The junction had 18 bases not matched to a gene; V was cut back by 0 bases and J by 7 bases. CDR3 length equals 19 residues. The sample taken for sequencing was peripheral blood. The chain is built from TRBV5-8 and TRBJ1-5; 8 bases fit TRBD1. The TCR was taken from a woman in her 50s with active or convalescent COVID-19. For the CDR3, the DNA is TGTGCCAGCAGCTTGGCCCTCGGAGACAGGGGTCTAGGAGGGCAGCCCCAGCATTTT. This codes for CASSLALGDRGLGGQPQHF. Full variable domain (rest looked up from reference TRBV5-8 and TRBJ1-5): EAGVTQSPTHLIKTRGQQATLRCSPISGHTSVYWYQQALGLGLQFLLWYDEGEERNRGNFPPRFSGRQFPNYSSELNVNALELEDSALYLCASSLALGDRGLGGQPQHFGDGTRLSIL.